Below, 8 T cell receptor beta chains from the same sample are listed, as sequenced in a study of T cell responses to AZD1222 COVID-19 vaccine. Only in-frame clones appear in the TCRdb table, and some are missing; sequencing was by immunoSEQ multiplex PCR. The data show 140,000 to 150,000 clones, roughly 90% seen once. The material was peripheral blood, obtained on day 0 of AZD1222 vaccination. The receptors were gathered from an adult in good health.

The rearrangement links TRBV29-1 to TRBJ1-1; 8 bases align to TRBD1. The CDR3 totals 14 residues. Germline-derived CDR1 and CDR2 are SQVTM and ANQGSEA. With 4 bases clipped from V and 5 bases from J, the junction kept 9 bases outside the gene matches. The CDR3 spells CSVVGTGLSTEAFF. Written as DNA, the CDR3 is TGCAGCGTTGTTGGGACAGGACTCTCAACTGAAGCTTTCTTT.

This clone was counted a single time. The V gene is TRBV7-9, the J gene TRBJ2-7; TRBD1 is a possible D gene (5 bases). The length of the CDR3 is 18 residues. From germline, CDR1 is SEHNR and CDR2 FQNEAQ (reference sequence). V was cut by 3 bases and J by 0 bases, with 21 bases left in between. The CDR3 loop reads CASSFPRVTQRASYEQYF. The CDR3 region has the DNA TGTGCCAGCAGCTTTCCCAGGGTCACTCAAAGGGCCTCCTACGAGCAGTACTTC. The full variable domain, rest sourced from reference TRBV7-9 and TRBJ2-7, is DTGVSQNPRHKITKRGQNVTFRCDPISEHNRLYWYRQTLGQGPEFLTYFQNEAQLEKSRLLSDRFSAERPKGSFSTLEIQRTEQGDSAMYLCASSFPRVTQRASYEQYFGPGTRLTVT.

This chain links TRBV19 with TRBJ1-1; possible D gene TRBD1, 5 bases. The CDR3 length is 15 residues. CDR1 and CDR2 (germline): LNHDA, SQIVND (reference sequence). V was clipped by 4 bases and J by 3 bases, with 15 bases between them. The CDR3 bases are TGTGCCAGTAGTAGCAGGCAGGGCAACGACACTGAAGCTTTCTTT. Its translation is CASSSRQGNDTEAFF.

The chain employs TRBV19 and TRBJ1-5; D is undetermined. CDR1 and CDR2 from the germline V gene are LNHDA and SQIVND (reference sequence). The V gene lost 5 bases and the J gene lost 14 bases, with 13 bases spanning the gap. The CDR3 totals 11 residues. The CDR3 region is CASSYGQAKHF. The CDR3 DNA is TGTGCCAGTAGTTACGGGCAGGCAAAGCATTTT.

This clone occurred a few times. The V call is TRBV14, the J call TRBJ1-5, with 7 bases fitting TRBD1. The CDR3 runs 12 residues. Germline V lookup: CDR1 SGHDN, CDR2 FVKESK. Unmatched junction bases numbered 3, after V lost 4 bases and J lost 9 bases. The CDR3 DNA reads as TGTGCCAGCAGCCTACCAGGGGGGCCCCAGCATTTT. Translation: CASSLPGGPQHF.

The V gene is TRBV5-6, the J gene TRBJ1-1; no clear D gene. The germline V and J ends were trimmed by 0 bases and 0 bases, with 21 bases remaining between them. Germline loops: CDR1 SGHDT, CDR2 YYEEEE. This CDR3 has 19 amino acids. CDR3 DNA sequence: TGTGCCAGCAGCTTGGGAGACCTTTGGTACAGAAGGATGAACACTGAAGCTTTCTTT. It is translated as CASSLGDLWYRRMNTEAFF.

This clone was found once. Here the CDR3 DNA reads TGTGCCAGCAGTGAAAGTGCGGGGCCAAATCCCAGGACCCAGTACTTC. Encoded protein: CASSESAGPNPRTQYF. This sequence joins TRBV6-1 and TRBJ2-5; tentative D call: TRBD2 (6 bases). The CDR3 totals 16 residues. In germline, CDR1 is MNHNS, CDR2 SASEGT. Trimming left V 2 bases short and J 7 bases short, with 20 bases between.

The V gene is TRBV11-3, the J gene TRBJ1-1, with D maybe TRBD1 (6 bases). The CDR3 is 14 residues long. V was trimmed by 3 bases and J by 0 bases, leaving 8 bases between them. Germline V lookup: CDR1 SGHNT, CDR2 YENEEA. The CDR3: CASSFPGVNTEAFF. The CDR3 DNA follows: TGTGCCAGCAGCTTCCCAGGGGTGAACACTGAAGCTTTCTTT.